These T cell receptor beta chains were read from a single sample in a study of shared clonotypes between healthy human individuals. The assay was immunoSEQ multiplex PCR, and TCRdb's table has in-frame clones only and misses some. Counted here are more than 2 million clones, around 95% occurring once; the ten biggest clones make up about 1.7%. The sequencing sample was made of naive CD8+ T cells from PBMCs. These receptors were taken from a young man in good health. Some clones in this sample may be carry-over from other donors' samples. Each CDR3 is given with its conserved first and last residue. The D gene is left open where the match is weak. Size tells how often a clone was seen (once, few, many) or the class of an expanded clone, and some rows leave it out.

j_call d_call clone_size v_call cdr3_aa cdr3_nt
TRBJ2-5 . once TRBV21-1 CASWSEQETQYF TGTGCCAGCTGGTCAGAACAAGAGACCCAGTACTTC
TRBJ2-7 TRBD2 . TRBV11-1 CASSFSLSGPYEQYF TGTGCCAGCAGCTTTTCTCTTAGCGGGCCCTACGAGCAGTACTTC
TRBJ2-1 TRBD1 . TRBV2 CASSVGTGRGNEQFF TGTGCCAGCAGTGTTGGGACAGGACGGGGCAATGAGCAGTTCTTC
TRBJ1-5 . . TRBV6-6 CASSHRTVSGNQPQHF TGTGCCAGCAGTCACAGGACAGTTTCAGGCAATCAGCCCCAGCATTTT
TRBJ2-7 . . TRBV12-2 CASRLVILARSYEQYF TGTGCAAGTCGCTTAGTGATCCTAGCGAGGTCCTACGAGCAGTACTTC
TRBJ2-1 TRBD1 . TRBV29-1 CSAGPGQGYNEQFF TGCAGCGCCGGACCGGGACAGGGATACAATGAGCAGTTCTTC
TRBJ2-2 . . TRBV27 CASSLVGAGTGELFF TGTGCCAGCAGTTTAGTGGGAGCCGGTACCGGGGAGCTGTTTTTT
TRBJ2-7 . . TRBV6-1 CASSEFRTSYEQYF TGTGCCAGCAGTGAATTCAGAACCTCCTACGAGCAGTACTTC
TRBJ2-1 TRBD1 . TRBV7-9 CASSFRTGRGDEQFF TGTGCCAGCAGCTTCAGGACAGGTAGAGGTGATGAGCAGTTCTTC
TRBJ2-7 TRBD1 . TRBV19 CASSHRPGQGTYEQYF TGTGCCAGTAGCCACCGGCCTGGACAGGGGACCTACGAGCAGTACTTC
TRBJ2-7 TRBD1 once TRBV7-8 CASSPPGTGAYEQYF TGTGCCAGCAGCCCTCCCGGGACAGGGGCCTACGAGCAGTACTTC
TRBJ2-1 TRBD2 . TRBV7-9 CASSLGGLAGYQFF TGTGCCAGCAGCTTAGGTGGACTAGCGGGATACCAGTTCTTC
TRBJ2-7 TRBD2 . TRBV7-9 CASSFISGDEQYF TGTGCCAGCAGCTTCATTAGCGGGGACGAGCAGTACTTC
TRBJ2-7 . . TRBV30 CAWTPTGYEQYF TGTGCCTGGACCCCAACCGGCTACGAGCAGTACTTC
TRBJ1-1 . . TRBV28 CASKEGAEAFF TGTGCCAGCAAGGAAGGGGCTGAAGCTTTCTTT
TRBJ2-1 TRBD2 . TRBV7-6 CASSLGQAGGFNEQFF TGTGCCAGCAGCTTAGGGCAGGCGGGAGGGTTCAATGAGCAGTTCTTC
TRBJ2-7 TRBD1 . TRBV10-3 CAISVQGAPSGEQYF TGTGCCATCAGTGTCCAGGGGGCGCCTAGTGGCGAGCAGTACTTC
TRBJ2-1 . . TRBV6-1 CASSEGGSYNEQFF TGTGCCAGCAGTGAAGGCGGTTCCTACAATGAGCAGTTCTTC
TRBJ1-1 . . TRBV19 CASRLRGQDPEAFF TGTGCCAGTAGGCTTCGAGGGCAGGACCCTGAAGCTTTCTTT
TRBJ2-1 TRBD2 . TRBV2 CASRRTSGSGEQFF TGTGCCAGCAGGAGAACTAGCGGGAGCGGTGAGCAGTTCTTC
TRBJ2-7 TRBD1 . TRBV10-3 CAISNKGAPYAEQYF TGTGCCATCAGTAATAAGGGGGCCCCGTATGCGGAGCAGTACTTC
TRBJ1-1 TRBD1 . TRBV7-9 CASSHTGGGLTEAFF TGTGCCAGCAGCCATACAGGGGGCGGTCTCACTGAAGCTTTCTTT
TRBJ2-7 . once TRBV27 CASTTTPPYEQYF TGTGCCAGCACTACCACGCCTCCCTACGAGCAGTACTTC
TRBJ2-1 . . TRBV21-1 CASSSRGGPALNEQFF TGTGCCAGCAGCAGCCGGGGGGGGCCTGCTCTGAATGAGCAGTTCTTC
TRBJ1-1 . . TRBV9 CASSVDRNTEAFF TGTGCCAGCAGTGTGGACAGGAACACTGAAGCTTTCTTT
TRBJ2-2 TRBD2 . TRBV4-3 CASSQDGPAGEAGELFF TGCGCCAGCAGCCAAGATGGTCCAGCGGGAGAGGCGGGGGAGCTGTTTTTT
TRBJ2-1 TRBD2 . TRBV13 CASSLGGGRGFDEQFF TGTGCCAGCAGCTTAGGCGGCGGGAGGGGTTTTGATGAGCAGTTCTTC
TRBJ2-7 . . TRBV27 CASSFVGTEQYF TGTGCCAGCAGTTTCGTTGGTACGGAGCAGTACTTC
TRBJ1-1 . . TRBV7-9 CASSLVRGLRAFF TGTGCCAGCAGCTTAGTTCGGGGGCTCCGAGCTTTCTTT
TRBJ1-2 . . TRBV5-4 CASNWEGDGYTF TGTGCCAGCAATTGGGAGGGGGATGGCTACACCTTC
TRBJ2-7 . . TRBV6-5 CASSYKRSYEQYF TGTGCCAGCAGTTACAAGCGCTCCTACGAGCAGTACTTC
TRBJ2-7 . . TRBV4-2 CASSQSEGRMGPYEQYF TGTGCCAGCAGCCAGAGTGAAGGGAGAATGGGACCCTACGAGCAGTACTTC
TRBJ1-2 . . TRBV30 CAWMGQANYGYTF TGTGCCTGGATGGGGCAGGCAAACTATGGCTACACCTTC
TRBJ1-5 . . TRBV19 CASRQRGMVYSNQPQHF TGTGCCAGTCGCCAACGGGGGATGGTATATAGCAATCAGCCCCAGCATTTT
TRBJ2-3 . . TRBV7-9 CASSHSPRTDTQYF TGTGCCAGCAGTCACTCCCCACGCACAGATACGCAGTATTTT
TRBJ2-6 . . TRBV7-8 CASSFLASGANVLTF TGTGCCAGCAGCTTCCTAGCGTCTGGGGCCAACGTCCTGACTTTC
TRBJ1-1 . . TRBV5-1 CASSLVGVPTGVGNTEAFF TGCGCCAGCAGCTTGGTCGGTGTTCCGACTGGGGTCGGGAACACTGAAGCTTTCTTT
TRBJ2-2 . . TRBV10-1 CASRMGQTGELFF TGCGCCAGCAGGATGGGCCAAACAGGGGAGCTGTTTTTT
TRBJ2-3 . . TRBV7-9 CASSLIVSATDTQYF TGTGCCAGCAGCTTAATTGTGAGCGCCACAGATACGCAGTATTTT
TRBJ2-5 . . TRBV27 CASSFRLSGETQYF TGTGCCAGCAGTTTCCGGCTAAGCGGGGAGACCCAGTACTTC
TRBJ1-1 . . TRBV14 CASSYHWGAEAFF TGTGCCAGCAGCTACCACTGGGGTGCTGAAGCTTTCTTT
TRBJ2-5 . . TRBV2 CASSEAGTFGWQETQYF TGTGCCAGCAGTGAAGCGGGAACCTTCGGATGGCAAGAGACCCAGTACTTC
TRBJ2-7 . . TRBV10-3 CAISPDTSYEQYF TGTGCCATATCTCCCGACACATCCTACGAGCAGTACTTC
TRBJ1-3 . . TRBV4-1 CASSPTGRVSGNTIYF TGCGCCAGCAGCCCCACGGGCAGGGTATCTGGAAACACCATATATTTT
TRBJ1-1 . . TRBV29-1 CSVEGEQGHTEAFF TGCAGCGTTGAAGGGGAACAGGGCCACACTGAAGCTTTCTTT
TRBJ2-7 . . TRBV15 CATSRDRLTEQYF TGTGCCACCAGCAGAGATCGCCTTACCGAGCAGTACTTC
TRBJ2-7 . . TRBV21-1 CASSKTDGDTHYEQYF TGTGCCAGCAGCAAAACGGACGGGGATACGCACTACGAGCAGTACTTC
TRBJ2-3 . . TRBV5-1 CASSLRADTQYF TGCGCCAGCAGCTTGCGGGCAGATACGCAGTATTTT
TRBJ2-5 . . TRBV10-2 CASSEVRAETQYF TGCGCCAGCAGTGAGGTTAGGGCGGAGACCCAGTACTTC
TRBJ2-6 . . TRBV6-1 CASARDLSGANVLTF TGTGCCTCGGCTCGGGATCTCTCTGGGGCCAACGTCCTGACTTTC
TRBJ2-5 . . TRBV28 CASSFSGEETQYF TGTGCCAGCAGTTTTTCAGGGGAAGAGACCCAGTACTTC
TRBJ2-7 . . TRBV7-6 CASSLGVTTYEQYF TGTGCCAGCAGCTTAGGGGTCACGACCTACGAGCAGTACTTC
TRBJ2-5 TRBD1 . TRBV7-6 CASSLAPGTGQETQYF TGTGCCAGCAGCTTAGCGCCCGGGACAGGGCAAGAGACCCAGTACTTC
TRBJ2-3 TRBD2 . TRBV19 CATSERESDTQYF TGTGCTACAAGTGAGCGGGAGTCAGATACGCAGTATTTT
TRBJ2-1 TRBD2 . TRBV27 CASSPRTSPSYNEQFF TGTGCCAGCAGTCCGAGGACTAGCCCATCCTACAATGAGCAGTTCTTC
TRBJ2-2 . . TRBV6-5 CASRGAAGELFF TGTGCCAGTCGGGGGGCGGCCGGGGAGCTGTTTTTT
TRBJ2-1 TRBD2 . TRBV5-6 CASSSTGLAGHHNEQFF TGTGCCAGCAGCTCGACTGGACTAGCGGGCCACCACAATGAGCAGTTCTTC
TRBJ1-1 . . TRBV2 CASSEGRSMNTEAFF TGTGCCAGCAGTGAGGGGCGCAGTATGAACACTGAAGCTTTCTTT
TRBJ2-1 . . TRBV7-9 CASSLAAGSFLEQFF TGTGCCAGCAGCTTAGCGGCGGGGAGCTTCCTAGAGCAGTTCTTC
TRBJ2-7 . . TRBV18 CASSLGGQGKGEQYF TGTGCCAGCTCCCTGGGTGGGCAGGGGAAAGGCGAGCAGTACTTC